Detailed here is one T cell receptor beta chain. The antigen is undetermined. Other DNA sequences in this specimen translate into the identical CDR3. The repertoire was sequenced with immunoSEQ multiplex PCR; TCRdb's copy has only in-frame clones and lacks some. The repertoire holds more than 2,000,000 clones, with 85% to 95% as singletons. This entry is derived from a study of shared clonotypes between healthy human individuals. Study observations and caveats: Few donors limited the genetic and exposure-history diversity represented.

The ends were cut back, 7 bases at V and 0 bases at J, with 6 bases in the middle. This CDR3 has 13 amino acids. CDR1 is MNHEY and CDR2 is SVGAGI in the germline V gene. J is TRBJ2-2 and V is TRBV6-5; D not certain. The sequencing input was naive CD4+ T cells from PBMCs. Regarding subset: CD45RA+ positively selected. The TCR sequence derives from a man younger than 35 in good health. Some clones in this sample may be carry-over from other donors' samples. DNA of the CDR3: TGTGCCAGCAACAGCGCGAACACCGGGGAGCTGTTTTTT. This translates into CASNSANTGELFF.